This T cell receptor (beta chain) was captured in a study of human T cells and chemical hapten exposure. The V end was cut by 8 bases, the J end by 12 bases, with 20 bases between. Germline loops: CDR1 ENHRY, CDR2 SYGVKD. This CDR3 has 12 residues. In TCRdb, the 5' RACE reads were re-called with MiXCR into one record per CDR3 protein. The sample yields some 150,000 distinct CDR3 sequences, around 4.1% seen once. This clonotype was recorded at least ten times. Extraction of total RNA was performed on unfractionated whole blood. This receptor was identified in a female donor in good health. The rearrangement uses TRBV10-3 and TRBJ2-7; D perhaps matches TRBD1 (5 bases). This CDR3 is CAIAPQGGDPYF. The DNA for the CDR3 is TGTGCCATCGCCCCCCAGGGTGGTGATCCGTACTTC.